One and the same sample provided the 26 T cell receptor beta chains below, sequenced in a study of post-analysis software for immune sequencing data. Study-level points and caveats: Patients used about five TRBV segments, including TRBV5-6, TRBV5-1 and TRBV20-1, more often than controls.

The library was made from cDNA and included unique molecular identifiers. TCRdb reanalysed the PCR reads using MiXCR and keeps one entry per CDR3 protein. The table shows 800,000 to 950,000 distinct CDR3 sequences, with roughly 58% occurring only once. The antigens these receptors bind are not known. Sequencing was performed on blood. The receptor set was obtained from a girl under 18 with multiple sclerosis.

This CDR3 reads CASSRGNPPDEQFF. In nucleotides, the CDR3 is TGTGCCAGCAGTAGAGGGAATCCTCCCGATGAGCAGTTCTTC. The rearrangement joins TRBV6-4 to TRBJ2-1; D perhaps matches TRBD2 (5 bases). The CDR3 length is 14 residues. Trimming left V 5 bases short and J 8 bases short, with 16 bases between. Per germline, CDR1 MRHNA and CDR2 SNTAGT.

The chain uses TRBV15 and TRBJ2-3, with D unresolved. Germline values: CDR1 LNHNV, CDR2 YYDKDF (reference sequence). Trimming cost V 0 bases and J 4 bases, with 17 bases left between them. The CDR3 sequence is 17 residues long. In nucleotides, the CDR3 is TGTGCCACCAGCAGAGATCGGTCCCTCGGAATGGCAGATACGCAGTATTTT. It encodes CATSRDRSLGMADTQYF.

The chain joins TRBV12-3 or TRBV12-4 to TRBJ1-2; 7 bases are shared with TRBD1. The CDR3 is 13 residues long. The ends lost 7 bases at V and 7 bases at J; junction bases unmatched: 9. CDR3 in amino acids: CASTLLQGSGYTF. The CDR3 DNA reads TGTGCCAGCACCCTATTACAGGGGTCTGGCTACACCTTC.

This sequence joins TRBV7-3 and TRBJ2-3; 15 bases line up with TRBD2. CDR1 SGHTA and CDR2 FQGTGA come from the germline V gene. This CDR3 is 17 amino acids long. With V trimmed by 5 bases and J by 6 bases, 9 bases remained unmatched. This CDR3 is CASSTSGLAGGGDTQYF. The DNA of the CDR3 is TGTGCCAGCAGCACATCGGGACTAGCGGGAGGTGGTGATACGCAGTATTTT.

This clonotype has only a few counts. CDR3 nucleotides: TGTGCTAGTGGTTTGATAGGAAGAGGGCGGGCGCAGTACGAGCAGTACTTC. It codes for CASGLIGRGRAQYEQYF. This chain uses TRBV12-5 with TRBJ2-7; tentative D call: TRBD2 (5 bases). CDR1 is LGHNT, CDR2 FRNRAP, per germline. Trimming pared 2 bases from V and 4 bases from J, leaving 21 bases between. This CDR3 comprises 17 residues.

The chain joins TRBV7-2 to TRBJ2-2; 7 nucleotides match TRBD1. The CDR3 is made up of 16 amino acids. Germline V gene lookup returns CDR1 SGHTA and CDR2 FQGNSA. The junction had 10 bases not matched to a gene; V was cut back by 2 bases and J by 7 bases. This CDR3 reads CASSLYKGATSGELFF. As DNA, the CDR3 is TGTGCCAGCAGCTTATATAAGGGGGCAACCAGCGGGGAGCTGTTTTTT.

This clonotype was recorded a few times. J is TRBJ2-7 and V is TRBV25-1, with D uncertain. Germline V gene sequence: CDR1 MGHDK, CDR2 SYGVNS. The V gene lost 3 bases and the J gene lost 7 bases, with 4 bases spanning the gap. CDR3 length: 10 residues. As DNA, the CDR3 is TGTGCCAGCAGTGAGGGAGAGCAGTACTTC. The encoded protein is CASSEGEQYF.

The rearrangement links TRBV27 to TRBJ2-1; D may be TRBD2 (6 bases). The CDR3 has 13 residues. V lost 6 bases to trimming and J lost 12 bases, with 18 bases between them. Germline V gene lookup returns CDR1 MNHEY and CDR2 SMNVEV (reference sequence). The CDR3 DNA follows: TGTGCCAGCAGCCCGTGGGTGGGGGACTCGCAGTTCTTC. Translated, it gives CASSPWVGDSQFF.

This clonotype was picked up a small number of times. This rearrangement joins TRBV6-5 to TRBJ2-7; 11 nucleotides agree with TRBD2. CDR3 length equals 18 residues. CDR1 MNHEY and CDR2 SVGAGI come from the germline V gene. The J segment lost 0 bases and the V segment lost 2 bases, leaving 9 bases of the junction unmatched. CDR3 loop: CASSYAASGRTTSYEQYF. The CDR3, as DNA: TGTGCCAGCAGTTACGCGGCTAGCGGGAGGACGACCTCCTACGAGCAGTACTTC.

The chain recombines TRBV20-1 with TRBJ2-7; unclear D gene. From germline, CDR1 is DFQATT and CDR2 SNEGSKA (reference sequence). The V gene lost 6 bases and the J gene lost 2 bases, with 8 bases spanning the gap. The CDR3 extends over 11 amino acids. CDR3 residues: CSAKDTYEQYF. The DNA for the CDR3 is TGCAGTGCGAAGGATACCTACGAGCAGTACTTC.

CDR3 nucleotides: TGCGCCAGCAGCTCAGGGGTGGAAGCTTTCTTT. This codes for CASSSGVEAFF. The chain carries TRBV5-1 and TRBJ1-1, with a weak D call TRBD1 (6 bases). The CDR3 runs 11 residues. Trimming shortened V by 3 bases and J by 8 bases, and 8 bases separated the two germline ends. The germline V gene encodes CDR1 SGHRS and CDR2 YFSETQ.

V is TRBV25-1 and J is TRBJ2-5; D may be TRBD1 or TRBD2 (5 bases each). The J call may be incorrect, as the DNA end agrees better with TRBJ2-7. This CDR3 has 13 residues. From germline, CDR1 is MGHDK and CDR2 SYGVNS. This chain's CDR3 is CASSESGSGEQYF. CDR3 in DNA: TGTGCCAGCAGTGAATCAGGGAGTGGCGAGCAGTACTTC.

Concerning this clonotype: A read error may produce the germline difference seen at one junction end. The chain carries TRBV7-9 and TRBJ2-6; tentatively, D is TRBD1 or TRBD2 (5 bases each). Germline V gene lookup returns CDR1 SEHNR and CDR2 FQNEAQ (reference sequence). This CDR3 is built from 16 residues. CDR3 loop: CASSPPGAAGANVRTF. CDR3 bases: TGTGCCAGCAGCCCACCCGGGGCAGCTGGGGCCAACGTCCGGACTTTC.

The rearrangement links TRBV7-9 to TRBJ2-1, with D maybe TRBD2 (6 bases). CDR1 is SEHNR and CDR2 is FQNEAQ in the germline V gene (reference sequence). CDR3 length equals 16 residues. Trimming took 4 bases from V and 6 from J, leaving 19 bases between them. The CDR3 here is CASSSRAGTTSNEQFF. DNA of the CDR3: TGTGCCAGCAGCTCCAGAGCGGGTACGACCTCCAATGAGCAGTTCTTC.

The chain employs TRBV20-1 and TRBJ2-7; either TRBD1 or TRBD2 may fit D (5 bases each). This CDR3 contains 15 residues. The germline V and J ends were trimmed by 0 bases and 2 bases, with 14 bases remaining between them. Germline loops: CDR1 DFQATT, CDR2 SNEGSKA (reference sequence). The CDR3, as DNA: TGCAGTGCTAGAGAGTTCGGGACGGCAACCTACGAGCAGTACTTC. This sequence encodes CSAREFGTATYEQYF.

The J gene is TRBJ2-1, the V gene TRBV7-6, with TRBD1 matching 7 bases. The CDR3 is made up of 14 amino acids. CDR1 and CDR2 (germline): SGHVS, FNYEAQ. Unmatched junction bases numbered 12, after V lost 10 bases and J lost 6 bases. The CDR3 coding sequence is TGTGCCAACAGTCCCGGGACAGCGGCCAATGAGCAGTTCTTC. This gives the protein CANSPGTAANEQFF.

The rearrangement uses TRBV18 and TRBJ2-1; D is unclear. The germline CDR1 and CDR2 sequences are KGHSH and LQKENI. CDR3 size: 12 residues. V was shortened by 3 bases and J by 6 bases, with 6 bases between the two germline ends. DNA for the CDR3: TGTGCCAGCTCACCGGGATCCAATGAGCAGTTCTTC. It codes for CASSPGSNEQFF. Full variable domain (missing parts from reference TRBV18 and TRBJ2-1): NAGVMQNPRHLVRRRGQEARLRCSPMKGHSHVYWYRQLPEEGLKFMVYLQKENIIDESGMPKERFSAEFPKEGPSILRIQQVVRGDSAAYFCASSPGSNEQFFGPGTRLTVL.

The gene calls are TRBV6-6 and TRBJ2-1; no clear D gene. The DNA end is a closer match to TRBJ2-7, so the J assignment may be wrong. This CDR3 comprises 13 residues. Germline-derived CDR1 and CDR2 are MNHNY and SVGAGI (reference sequence). The CDR3 here is CASAESSYNEQYF. CDR3 bases: TGTGCCAGCGCCGAAAGCTCCTACAATGAGCAGTACTTC.

This chain joins TRBV7-2 and TRBJ2-3; D is possibly TRBD2 (5 bases). V gave up 2 bases and J gave up 1 base, with 10 bases separating them. Germline CDR1 is SGHTA and CDR2 is FQGNSA. The CDR3 loop spans 15 amino acids. The CDR3 protein is CASSLRGVRTDTQYF. The CDR3 bases are TGTGCCAGCAGCTTACGGGGAGTGCGCACAGATACGCAGTATTTT. The full variable domain, its missing parts supplied by reference TRBV7-2 and TRBJ2-3, is GAGVSQSPSNKVTEKGKDVELRCDPISGHTALYWYRQSLGQGLEFLIYFQGNSAPDKSGLPSDRFSAERTGGSVSTLTIQRTQQEDSAVYLCASSLRGVRTDTQYFGPGTRLTVL.

This rearrangement joins TRBV29-1 to TRBJ2-3; no reliable D call. The CDR3 loop spans 13 amino acids. Trimming took 8 bases from V and 10 from J, leaving 22 bases between them. The germline V gene encodes CDR1 SQVTM and CDR2 ANQGSEA. For the CDR3, the DNA is TGCAGCATTGCCGATGACACCTTCGTAGCGCAGTATTTT. Translation: CSIADDTFVAQYF.

This clonotype was found many times. At one of its ends the junction is not consistent with the germline gene, which may arise from a read error. The gene calls are TRBV5-1 and TRBJ2-7; 8 bases match TRBD1. The CDR3 has 13 residues. The germline gives CDR1 SGHRS, CDR2 YFSETQ. CDR3 in DNA: TGTGCCAGCAGTTTAGGGACAGGATACGAGCAGTACTTC. Translated, it gives CASSLGTGYEQYF. The complete variable domain, with remaining parts taken from reference TRBV5-1 and TRBJ2-7, reads KAGVTQTPRYLIKTRGQQVTLSCSPISGHRSVSWYQQTPGQGLQFLFEYFSETQRNKGNFPGRFSGRQFSNSRSEMNVSTLELGDSALYLCASSLGTGYEQYFGPGTRLTVT.

This clonotype occurred a few times. The chain couples TRBV5-1 to TRBJ2-6, with TRBD1 matching 7 bases. This CDR3 is built from 17 residues. Germline CDR1 SGHRS, CDR2 YFSETQ. Trimming removed 2 bases from V and 0 bases from J; junction bases left unmatched: 5. The CDR3 nucleotides are TGCGCCAGCAGCTTTGAACAGGGGTTCTCTGGGGCCAACGTCCTGACTTTC. Encoded protein: CASSFEQGFSGANVLTF.

The chain is built from TRBV7-8 and TRBJ2-1; 9 positions match TRBD1. V was pared by 4 bases and J by 6 bases, with 7 bases of the junction left unmatched. Germline CDR1 reads SGHVS; CDR2 reads FQNEAQ. This CDR3 region has 15 residues. Here the CDR3 reads CASSSEDRGRNEQFF. The CDR3 region has the DNA TGTGCCAGCAGCTCCGAGGACAGGGGCCGCAATGAGCAGTTCTTC.

This clonotype appeared a few times. The chain links TRBV6-6 to TRBJ2-3; D is possibly TRBD1 (6 bases). The CDR3 contains 17 residues. CDR1 and CDR2 from the germline V gene are MNHNY and SVGAGI (reference sequence). Trimming took off 2 bases at V and 0 bases at J, with 15 bases between the two ends. The CDR3 DNA reads TGTGCCAGCAGTTACAGGTCAGGGGAGACTAGCACAGATACGCAGTATTTT. Amino acids: CASSYRSGETSTDTQYF.

This clonotype was counted only a few times. The V and J genes are TRBV25-1 and TRBJ2-1; 7 bases line up with TRBD2. The CDR3 runs 15 residues. Trimming removed 1 base from V and 5 bases from J; junction bases left unmatched: 5. The germline CDR1 and CDR2 sequences are MGHDK and SYGVNS. The CDR3 here is CASSEWSSGDNEQFF. In DNA, the CDR3 is TGTGCCAGCAGTGAATGGTCTAGCGGAGACAATGAGCAGTTCTTC.

As regards this clonotype: Its ends do not fully match the called genes, so a read error is possible. V is TRBV7-9 and J is TRBJ1-1; no firm D call. CDR1 SEHNR and CDR2 FQNEAQ come from the germline V gene (reference sequence). The CDR3 covers 15 residues. The CDR3 DNA sequence: TGTGCCAGCAGCTCCTTGAGCCCCCTGAACACTGGAGCTTTCTTT. It codes for CASSSLSPLNTGAFF.